This T cell receptor (beta chain) was observed in a study of identical twins. The CDR3 consists of 16 residues. Germline V lookup: CDR1 MGHRA, CDR2 YSYEKL. V was clipped by 1 base and J by 4 bases; unmatched bases: 4. All of the donors were Caucasians in good health. Through template switching, a universal primer site was introduced, and the cDNA contained unique molecular identifiers. From the 5' RACE reads, TCRdb called clonotypes with MiXCR, one entry per CDR3 protein. The table records roughly 230,000 distinct CDR3 sequences, roughly 8.7% of them present only once. The same sample was also studied in work on yellow fever vaccine responses in identical twins.

The TCR comes from a woman between 18 and 29 years old in good health. Sequencing input: CD8+ T cells sorted from blood. V is TRBV4-1 and J is TRBJ2-1, with 10 bases identical to TRBD2. The CDR3 spells CASSQGGLAIYNEQFF. Here the CDR3 DNA reads TGCGCCAGCAGCCAAGGGGGACTAGCGATTTACAATGAGCAGTTCTTC.